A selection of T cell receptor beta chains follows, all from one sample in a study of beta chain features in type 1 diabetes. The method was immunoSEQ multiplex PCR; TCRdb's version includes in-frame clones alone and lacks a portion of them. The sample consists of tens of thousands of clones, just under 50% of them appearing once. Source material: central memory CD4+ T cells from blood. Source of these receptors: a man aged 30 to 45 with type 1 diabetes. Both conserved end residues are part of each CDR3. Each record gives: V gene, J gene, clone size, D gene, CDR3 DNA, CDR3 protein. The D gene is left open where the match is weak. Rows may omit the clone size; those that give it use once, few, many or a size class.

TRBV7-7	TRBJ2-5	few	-	TGTGCTAGCAGCCGCGGGGCGGAGGAGACCCAGTACTTC	CASSRGAEETQYF
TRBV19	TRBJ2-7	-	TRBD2	TGTGCCAGTAGTAAGGGAGCGGGGTACGAGCAGTACTTC	CASSKGAGYEQYF
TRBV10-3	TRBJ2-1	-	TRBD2	TGTGCCATCACCCGACTAGCCGACAATGAGCAGTTCTTC	CAITRLADNEQFF
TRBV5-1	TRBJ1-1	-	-	TGCGCCAGCAGCTCGACGGCCGCAGGGAACACTGAAGCTTTCTTT	CASSSTAAGNTEAFF
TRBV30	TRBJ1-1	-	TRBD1	TGTGCCTGGAGTGTAAGGGTGCAGGGGGCCGGGACTGAAGCTTTCTTT	CAWSVRVQGAGTEAFF
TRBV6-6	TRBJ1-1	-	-	TGTGCCAGCAGTCCGAAAGGGGTGAACACTGAAGCTTTCTTT	CASSPKGVNTEAFF
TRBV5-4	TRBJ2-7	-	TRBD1	TGTGCCAGCAGCGATCAGGGGGCGAAACGCTACGAGCAGTACTTC	CASSDQGAKRYEQYF
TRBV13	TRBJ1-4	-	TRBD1	TGTGCCAGCAGAACTACACAGGGGGGGGCCTTTAATGAAAAACTGTTTTTT	CASRTTQGGAFNEKLFF
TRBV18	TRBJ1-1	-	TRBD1	TGTGCCAGCTCACCACCTACAGGGGTTATCACTGAAGCTTTCTTT	CASSPPTGVITEAFF
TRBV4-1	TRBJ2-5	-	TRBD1	TGCGCCAGCAGCCAAGGAGGGACAGAGCAAGAGACCCAGTACTTC	CASSQGGTEQETQYF
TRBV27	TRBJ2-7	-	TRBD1	TGTGCCAGCAGTTTTAGTCGTGACAGGGCCCACGAGCAGTACTTC	CASSFSRDRAHEQYF
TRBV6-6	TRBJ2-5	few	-	TGTGCCAGCAGCCCCGTGGCCGAGACCCAGTACTTC	CASSPVAETQYF
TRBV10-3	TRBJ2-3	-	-	TGTGCCATCAGTGAGTTTGGACAGCACACTAGCACAGATACGCAGTATTTT	CAISEFGQHTSTDTQYF
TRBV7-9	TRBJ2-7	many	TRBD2	TGTGCCAGCAGCTCAGGGACTAGCGGTGGCGAGCAGTACTTC	CASSSGTSGGEQYF
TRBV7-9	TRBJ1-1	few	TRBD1	TGTGCCAGCAGCCCCCGGGACAGGGGGATGAACACTGAAGCTTTCTTT	CASSPRDRGMNTEAFF
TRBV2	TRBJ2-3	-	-	TGTGCCAGCAGCCCCGGACAGTATACGCAGTATTTT	CASSPGQYTQYF
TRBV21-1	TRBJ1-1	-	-	TGTGCCAGCAGCAAAGGAAGTTGTAGGACAGATATGAACACTGAAGCTTTCTTT	CASSKGSCRTDMNTEAFF
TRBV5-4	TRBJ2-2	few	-	TGTGCCAGCAGCGTCGGGACCGGGGAGCTGTTTTTT	CASSVGTGELFF
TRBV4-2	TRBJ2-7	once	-	TGTGCCAGCAGCCCCCTCTTGTCCGTTTCCGGAGGTTCCTACGAGCAGTACTTC	CASSPLLSVSGGSYEQYF
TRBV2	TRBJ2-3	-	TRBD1	TGTGCCAGCAGTGTCGGACAGGAGAGCTTCACAGATACGCAGTATTTT	CASSVGQESFTDTQYF
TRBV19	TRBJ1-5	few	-	TGTGCCAGTACTGAAACCGGGACACGAAATCAGCCCCAGCATTTT	CASTETGTRNQPQHF
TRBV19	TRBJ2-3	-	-	TGTGCCAGTAGTCCAACACCCATCCTCGGCCTAGGCACAGATACGCAGTATTTT	CASSPTPILGLGTDTQYF
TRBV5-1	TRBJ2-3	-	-	TGCGCCAGCAGAGAGCCGGGACACAACACAGATACGCAGTATTTT	CASREPGHNTDTQYF
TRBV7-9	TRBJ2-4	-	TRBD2	TGTGCCAGCAGCTTAGGTACTAGCGCACGCGGGGGCATTCAGTACTTC	CASSLGTSARGGIQYF
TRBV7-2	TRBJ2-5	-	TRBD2	TGTGCCAGCAGCCCGGGACTAGCAAAGGAGACCCAGTACTTC	CASSPGLAKETQYF
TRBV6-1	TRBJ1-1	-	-	TGTGCCAGCAAGTATACACCGAACACTGAAGCTTTCTTT	CASKYTPNTEAFF
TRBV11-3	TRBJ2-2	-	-	TGTGCCAGCAGCTTTATCCCCGGGGAGCTGTTTTTT	CASSFIPGELFF
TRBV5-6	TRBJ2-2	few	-	TGTGCCAGTAGGAGAAGGGGTGGTTCCGGGGAGCTGTTTTTT	CASRRRGGSGELFF
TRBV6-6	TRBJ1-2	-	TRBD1	TGTGCCAGCAGTTACGGACAGGAAGCCTATGGCTACACCTTC	CASSYGQEAYGYTF
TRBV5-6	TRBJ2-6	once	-	TGTGCCAGCAGCCTCGGCTCTGGGGCCAACGTCCTGACTTTC	CASSLGSGANVLTF
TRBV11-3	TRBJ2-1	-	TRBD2	TGTGCCAGCAGCCCCTCCACTAGCGGGGGGGAGCAGTTCTTC	CASSPSTSGGEQFF
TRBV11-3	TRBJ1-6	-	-	TGTGCCAGCAGCTTTGAGGGTTCACCCCTCCACTTT	CASSFEGSPLHF
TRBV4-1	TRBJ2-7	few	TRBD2	TGCGCCAGCAGCCATGCGAGCGGGAGGGATTCCACCTACGAGCAGTACTTC	CASSHASGRDSTYEQYF
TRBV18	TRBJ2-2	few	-	TGTGCCAGCTCACCACCATTGACACTTAACACCGGGGAGCTGTTTTTT	CASSPPLTLNTGELFF
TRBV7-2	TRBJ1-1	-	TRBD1	TGTGCCAGCAGCCCGACCGGGACAGGGGTTACTGAAGCTTTCTTT	CASSPTGTGVTEAFF
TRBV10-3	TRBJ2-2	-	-	TGTGCCATCGGTAACATAGAACGGGACACCGGGGAGCTGTTTTTT	CAIGNIERDTGELFF
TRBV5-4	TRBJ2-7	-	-	TGTGCCAGCAGTTATTCCGGGGTTCCCTACGAGCAGTACTTC	CASSYSGVPYEQYF
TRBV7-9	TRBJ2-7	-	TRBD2	TGTGCCAGCAGCACCCTGGCGGGGGACGGTTCCTACGAGCAGTACTTC	CASSTLAGDGSYEQYF
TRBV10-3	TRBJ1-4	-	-	TGTGCCATCGGACAGCCCGAAAAACTGTTTTTT	CAIGQPEKLFF
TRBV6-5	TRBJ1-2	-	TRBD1	TGTGCCAGCAGTCCAGAGGACAGGGCACTTTATGGCTACACCTTC	CASSPEDRALYGYTF
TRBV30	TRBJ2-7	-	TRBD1	TGTGCCTGGACTCTTCGTGACAGGGCCGAGAACTTC	CAWTLRDRAENF
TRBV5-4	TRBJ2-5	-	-	TGTGCCAGCAGCCGCGGTAGGACCCAGTACTTC	CASSRGRTQYF
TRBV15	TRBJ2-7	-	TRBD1	TGTGCCACCAGCAGAGACCGGGACAGGGACGGACAGGCCTACGAGCAGTACTTC	CATSRDRDRDGQAYEQYF
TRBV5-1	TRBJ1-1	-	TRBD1	TGCGCCAGCAGCCCCGGGGACAGGCAATGGGACACTGAAGCTTTCTTT	CASSPGDRQWDTEAFF
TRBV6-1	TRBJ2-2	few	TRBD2	TGTGCCAGCAGGGGGACTAGCGGAATCACCGGGGAGCTGTTTTTT	CASRGTSGITGELFF
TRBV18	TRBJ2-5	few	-	TGTGCCAGCTCACCATACATGGAAGAGACCCAGTACTTC	CASSPYMEETQYF
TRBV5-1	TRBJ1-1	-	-	TGCGCCAGCAGCCCTCTAAGGAACACTGAAGCTTTCTTT	CASSPLRNTEAFF
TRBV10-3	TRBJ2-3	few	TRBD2	TGTGCCATCAGTGATCTAGCGGGGAAGGGCACAGATACGCAGTATTTT	CAISDLAGKGTDTQYF
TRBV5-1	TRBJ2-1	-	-	TGCGCCAGCAGCCAACCGTCGGGGAGAGGTGAGCAGTTCTTC	CASSQPSGRGEQFF
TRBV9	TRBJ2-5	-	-	TGTGCCAGCAGCTACAGGGAAGAGACCCAGTACTTC	CASSYREETQYF
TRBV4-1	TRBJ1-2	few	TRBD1	TGCGCCAGCAGCCAAGGACAGGGGTATGGCTACACCTTC	CASSQGQGYGYTF
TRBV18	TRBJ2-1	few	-	TGTGCCAGCTCAGTGGGTCGCACTAACAATGAGCAGTTCTTC	CASSVGRTNNEQFF
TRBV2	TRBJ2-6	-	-	TGTGCCAGCAGCCAGGGTATGAGATCTGGGGCCAACGTCCTGACTTTC	CASSQGMRSGANVLTF
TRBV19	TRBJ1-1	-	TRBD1	TGTGCCAGTAGTATACGGACAGGATTTGAAGCTTTCTTT	CASSIRTGFEAFF